The rows below give T cell receptor beta chains drawn from one sample of a study of T cells after yellow fever vaccination. In TCRdb, the 5' RACE reads were re-called with MiXCR into one record per CDR3 protein. The sample holds around 310,000 distinct CDR3 sequences, about 4% seen once. This specimen consisted of PBMCs, obtained 5 days after the yellow fever booster vaccination. These receptors all stem from a man aged 18-30 years who received the YFV17D yellow fever vaccine. Each CDR3 is given with its conserved first and last residue. The D gene is left open where the match is weak. Size tells how often a clone was seen (once, few, many) or the class of an expanded clone, and some rows leave it out.

>TRBJ2-1|14|TRBD2|TRBV12-3/TRBV12-4|many
CASSGTSAGNEQFF
TGTGCCAGCAGCGGGACTAGCGCTGGAAATGAGCAGTTCTTC
>TRBJ2-5|15|.|TRBV5-1|many
CASSSFKEGEETQYF
TGCGCCAGCAGCTCGTTCAAAGAGGGTGAAGAGACCCAGTACTTC
>TRBJ2-5|13|.|TRBV9|.
CASSVSSAETQYF
TGTGCCAGCAGCGTCTCTAGTGCCGAGACCCAGTACTTC
>TRBJ2-5|13|.|TRBV20-1|.
CSARVEASETQYF
TGCAGTGCTAGGGTTGAAGCTAGCGAGACCCAGTACTTC
>TRBJ1-1|17|.|TRBV7-8|.
CASSSQIPGLRNTEAFF
TGTGCCAGCAGCTCACAAATACCGGGACTAAGGAACACTGAAGCTTTCTTT
>TRBJ1-5|11|.|TRBV19|few
CASSQGPAQHF
TGTGCCAGTAGTCAAGGGCCGGCCCAGCATTTT
>TRBJ1-1|15|.|TRBV9|few
CASSVVPGEGTEAFF
TGTGCCAGCAGCGTAGTTCCAGGGGAGGGCACTGAAGCTTTCTTT
>TRBJ2-5|13|.|TRBV20-1|few
CSARRRQAETQYF
TGCAGTGCTAGACGACGCCAGGCCGAGACCCAGTACTTC
>TRBJ2-2|14|.|TRBV5-1|many
CASSPGYYPGELFF
TGCGCCAGCAGCCCAGGTTACTACCCCGGGGAGCTGTTTTTT
>TRBJ2-1|15|.|TRBV5-1|few
CASSSGIPTYNEQFF
TGCGCCAGCAGCTCCGGGATACCAACCTACAATGAGCAGTTCTTC
>TRBJ2-2|15|.|TRBV12-3/TRBV12-4|many
CASSLAGRNTGELFF
TGTGCCAGCAGTTTAGCGGGGCGCAACACCGGGGAGCTGTTTTTT
>TRBJ2-3|16|TRBD2|TRBV11-2|many
CASSLRVGLAADTQYF
TGTGCCAGCAGCCTACGTGTGGGACTAGCGGCAGATACGCAGTATTTT
>TRBJ2-7|13|.|TRBV3-1|.
CASSQDPRYEQYF
TGTGCCAGCAGCCAAGACCCTAGGTACGAGCAGTACTTC
>TRBJ2-1|12|.|TRBV12-3/TRBV12-4|few
CASSFYFAEQFF
TGTGCCAGCAGTTTCTATTTTGCCGAGCAGTTCTTC
>TRBJ2-2|15|.|TRBV29-1|.
CSVLDRDGYTGELFF
TGCAGCGTGCTTGATCGGGACGGATACACCGGGGAGCTGTTTTTT
>TRBJ2-5|13|.|TRBV24-1|many
CATSEARPNTQYF
TGTGCCACCAGTGAAGCCAGGCCAAATACCCAGTACTTC